The clone carrying this TCR beta chain has only one observation. Its antigen is still unknown. The sample originates from a study of cytomegalovirus exposure and HLA in healthy donors. Study results and caveats: Follow-up analysis found HLA locus-dependent TCR association rates, highest for DRB1 and lowest for HLA-C. Researchers catalogued roughly 170 TCR beta chains as cytomegalovirus-associated. Common viral pathogens (according to a later analysis) appeared linked to several of the most significant clusters.

The CDR3 length is 17 residues. 60 Vbeta and 13 Jbeta primers were used in PCR. Only in-frame clones appear in the TCRdb table, and some are missing; sequencing was by immunoSEQ multiplex PCR. Of roughly 100,000 clones listed, approximately 83% are singletons. The genes are TRBV21-1 and TRBJ1-3. TRBV21-1 is a documented pseudogene. The sequencing input was PBMCs. The TCR sequence derives from a man aged 50-59 years in good health and CMV-seronegative. CDR3 sequence (DNA): TGTGCCAGCAGCAAAGGGAGGGACGGTCACCCCGGAAACACCATATATTTT. Translated, it gives CASSKGRDGHPGNTIYF.